This T cell receptor (beta chain) was found in a study of chemoradiotherapy in HPV16-positive cancers. Study-wide results and caveats: Functional assays defining HPV-specific T cells used only a couple of HPV16-positive patients.

Repertoires were sampled repeatedly during chemoradiotherapy. The protocol was immunoSEQ multiplex PCR, while the TCRdb copy is restricted to in-frame clones and leaves out a portion. This table holds under 6,500 clones, 77% found once. Trimming left V 4 bases short and J 7 bases short, with 11 bases between. Germline V gene lookup returns CDR1 LGHNT and CDR2 FRNRAP. CDR3 length: 13 amino acids. In regard to this clone: What it binds is not known.

This TCR came from a human donor with HPV-associated anogenital cancer. The starting material was tumor tissue, obtained from a patient who underwent chemoradiotherapy. The chain links TRBV12-5 to TRBJ1-5; D is undetermined. CDR3 in DNA: TGTGCTAGTGGTTGGGGTACCGGCCAGCCCCAGCATTTT. The encoded protein is CASGWGTGQPQHF.